This T cell receptor (beta chain) is from a study of regulatory T cells in long-lasting Graves disease. Relying on iRepertoire HTBI primers and Arm-PCR of CDR3 regions, the team built TCR beta libraries. MiXCR, applied by TCRdb to the multiplex PCR reads, yields one record per CDR3 protein. Among 250,000 to 300,000 distinct CDR3 sequences listed, around 20% were seen once. Time point in this sample: persistent/refractory GD, antithyroid drugs over 5 years with positive TRAb. The TCR library used RNA extracted from PBMCs. The germline V gene has CDR1 SGHTS and CDR2 YDEGEE. The V end was cut by 0 bases, the J end by 0 bases, with 9 bases between. The CDR3 is 15 residues long. This clonotype was counted at least ten times.

The clonotype comes from a female donor with Graves disease. This specimen consisted of peripheral blood mononuclear cells (PBMCs), obtained when the disease was refractory, from a patient treated with antithyroid drugs. The V call is TRBV5-8, the J call TRBJ1-2; no firm D call. This CDR3 is CASSLGAGPNYGYTF. The CDR3, as DNA: TGTGCCAGCAGCTTGGGGGCAGGCCCTAACTATGGCTACACCTTC. Complete variable domain (other parts from reference TRBV5-8 and TRBJ1-2): EAGVTQSPTHLIKTRGQQATLRCSPISGHTSVYWYQQALGLGLQFLLWYDEGEERNRGNFPPRFSGRQFPNYSSELNVNALELEDSALYLCASSLGAGPNYGYTFGSGTRLTVV.